The source of this T cell receptor beta chain is a study of blood T cell repertoires in COVID-19. Study-wide context: Acute and convalescent COVID-19 specimens originated in the United States, Italy and Spain. PBMCs, B-cell-depleted T cells, or T cells provided the cDNA or gDNA that made up the material.

CDR1 SNHLY and CDR2 FYNNEI come from the germline V gene. This CDR3 is 13 amino acids long. V shed 4 bases and J shed 1 base, with 7 bases lying between them. Study processing details: Estimation of nucleated cell counts was performed using reference gene primer amplification. Using immunoSEQ multiplex PCR, the repertoire was profiled, and TCRdb retains in-frame clones only, with some absent. That table gives V, J and clone size, and the DNA gave D and trimming. The sample consists of some 200,000 clones, 86% of them appearing once. The clonotype originates from a woman aged 45 to 65 with acute or convalescent COVID-19. Sequenced input: peripheral blood. V gene TRBV2 combines with J gene TRBJ1-1; D ambiguous. CDR3 protein: CASSGTANTEAFF. CDR3 nucleotide sequence: TGTGCCAGCAGTGGGACTGCGAACACTGAAGCTTTCTTT.